This T cell receptor (beta chain) was sequenced for a study of tumor and adjacent non-tumor tissue in lung cancer. On the study more broadly: Stage I to III disease affected approximately 11 men and 5 women aged roughly 31 to 76. On average, productive TCRbeta reads reached roughly 4.2 million per sample. Study-level results: In normal lung, the top 100 clones were significantly more dominant than in tumor.

TCRbeta libraries were built with three rounds of nested PCR, modified from ARM-PCR. TCRdb passed the multiplex PCR reads through MiXCR, listing each CDR3 protein once. The sample holds around 210,000 distinct CDR3 sequences, about two thirds seen once. The template was RNA from unsorted bulk tissue. Points on this clonotype: What it binds is not known.

The sample comprised lung tumor tissue. The TCR comes from a man aged 55-75 years with non-small cell lung cancer.

The CDR3 DNA reads TGTGCTAGTGCCCTTCCGAGAAACAGGGAAGGGTCCGTCACTGAAGCTTTCTTT. It specifies CASALPRNREGSVTEAFF. The chain uses TRBV12-5 and TRBJ1-1, with D perhaps TRBD1 (6 bases). This CDR3 has 18 residues. V was cut by 7 bases and J by 4 bases, with 28 bases left in between. Germline assignment: CDR1 LGHNT and CDR2 FRNRAP.